Detailed here is one TCR beta chain. Its antigen is as yet unknown. This sample stems from a study of cytomegalovirus exposure and HLA in healthy donors. The CDR3 is 16 residues long. The V and J ends lost 0 bases and 5 bases, in that order; junction bases with no gene match: 8. The germline gives CDR1 SGHRS, CDR2 YFSETQ. General study results and limits: Cytomegalovirus-associated status was assigned to around 160 TCR beta chains.

The data were produced by immunoSEQ multiplex PCR, yet TCRdb's version contains in-frame clones alone and is incomplete. Of 220,000 or so clones in the sample, 85% to 95% were seen once. What was sequenced was PBMCs. This chain connects TRBV5-1 to TRBJ2-7; 10 bases agree with TRBD2. The sequence derives from a woman aged 18 to 35 in good health and CMV-seronegative. The DNA for the CDR3 is TGCGCCAGCAGCTTGGTGGCTAGCGGGAGTAGACACGAGCAGTACTTC. Translating gives CASSLVASGSRHEQYF. The complete variable domain, with remaining parts taken from reference TRBV5-1 and TRBJ2-7, reads KAGVTQTPRYLIKTRGQQVTLSCSPISGHRSVSWYQQTPGQGLQFLFEYFSETQRNKGNFPGRFSGRQFSNSRSEMNVSTLELGDSALYLCASSLVASGSRHEQYFGPGTRLTVT.